Listed below are T cell receptor beta chains from one sample, sequenced in a study of T cell changes during pregnancy in multiple sclerosis. Produced via immunoSEQ multiplex PCR; TCRdb's table is partial and in-frame only. Among roughly 87,000 clones listed, over 85% were seen once. Sequenced material: peripheral blood, taken in the third trimester of pregnancy. The source of these receptors is a female donor in good health, enrolled as a control in a pregnancy study. CDR3s include the opening cysteine and the closing phenylalanine or tryptophan. The order of the fields is V gene, J gene, clone size, D gene, CDR3 protein, CDR3 DNA. D genes are given only for firm matches. Size tells how often a clone was seen (once, few, many) or the class of an expanded clone, and some rows leave it out.

>TRBV9|TRBJ2-6|.|TRBD1
CASSESRDRGKYGANVLTF
TGTGCCAGCAGCGAGTCACGGGACAGGGGAAAATATGGGGCCAACGTCCTGACTTTC
>TRBV4-1|TRBJ2-7|.|TRBD2
CASRGLAGSYEQYF
TGCGCCAGCAGAGGACTAGCGGGCTCCTACGAGCAGTACTTC
>TRBV5-1|TRBJ2-2|.|.
CASRSGLNTGELFF
TGCGCCAGCAGAAGCGGGTTGAACACCGGGGAGCTGTTTTTT
>TRBV19|TRBJ1-2|.|TRBD1
CASSRAGQGHGYTF
TGTGCCAGTAGCCGCGCGGGACAGGGCCATGGCTACACCTTC
>TRBV5-1|TRBJ2-2|.|TRBD2
CASKGTSAGTGELFF
TGCGCCAGCAAGGGGACTAGCGCGGGGACCGGGGAGCTGTTTTTT
>TRBV2|TRBJ2-5|.|TRBD1
CASKPPARDRGRETQYF
TGTGCCAGCAAACCTCCAGCCCGGGACAGGGGGCGTGAGACCCAGTACTTC
>TRBV6-1|TRBJ2-7|.|.
CASNEDQDEQYF
TGTGCCAGCAATGAGGATCAGGACGAGCAGTACTTC
>TRBV5-1|TRBJ2-7|.|.
CASSLGGQWNEQYF
TGCGCCAGCAGCTTGGGTGGACAGTGGAACGAGCAGTACTTC
>TRBV29-1|TRBJ2-3|.|.
CSVVQGSSTDTQYF
TGCAGCGTGGTACAGGGTTCAAGCACAGATACGCAGTATTTT
>TRBV6-5|TRBJ1-4|.|TRBD1
CASQRDREEKLFF
TGTGCCAGCCAAAGGGACAGGGAAGAAAAACTGTTTTTT
>TRBV28|TRBJ2-3|.|.
CASRRSSVRSGKWGTDTQYF
TGTGCCAGCAGAAGATCGAGTGTCAGATCGGGGAAGTGGGGAACAGATACGCAGTATTTT
>TRBV2|TRBJ1-1|few|.
CASSAAGSLEAFF
TGTGCCAGCAGTGCTGCAGGGTCCCTAGAAGCTTTCTTT
>TRBV13|TRBJ2-3|once|TRBD2
CASRREALTDTQYF
TGTGCCAGCCGGCGGGAGGCACTCACAGATACGCAGTATTTT
>TRBV10-3|TRBJ2-1|.|.
CAIRWSGVGEQFF
TGTGCCATCAGGTGGTCCGGGGTGGGTGAGCAGTTCTTC
>TRBV10-3|TRBJ2-2|.|.
CAISQGPNTGELFF
TGTGCCATCTCGCAGGGGCCCAACACCGGGGAGCTGTTTTTT
>TRBV5-4|TRBJ2-1|.|.
CASSLASDYNEQFF
TGTGCCAGCAGCTTGGCTAGCGACTACAATGAGCAGTTCTTC